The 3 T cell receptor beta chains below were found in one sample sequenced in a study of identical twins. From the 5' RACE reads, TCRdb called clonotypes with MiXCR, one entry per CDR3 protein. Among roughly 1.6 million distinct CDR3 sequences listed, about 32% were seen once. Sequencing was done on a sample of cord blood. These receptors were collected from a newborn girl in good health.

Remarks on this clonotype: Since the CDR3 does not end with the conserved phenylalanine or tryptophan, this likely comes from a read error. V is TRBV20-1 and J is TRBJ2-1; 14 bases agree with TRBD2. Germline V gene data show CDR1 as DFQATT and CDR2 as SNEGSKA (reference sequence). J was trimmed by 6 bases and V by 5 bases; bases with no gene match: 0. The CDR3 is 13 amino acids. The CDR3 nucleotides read TGCAGTGCTGGACTAGCGGGGGGCAATGAGCAGTTCTTG. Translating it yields CSAGLAGGNEQFL.

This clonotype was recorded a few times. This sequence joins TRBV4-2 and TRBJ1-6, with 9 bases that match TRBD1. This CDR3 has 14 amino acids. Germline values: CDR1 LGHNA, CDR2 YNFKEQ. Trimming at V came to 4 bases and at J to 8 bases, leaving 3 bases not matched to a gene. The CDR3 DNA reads TGTGCCAGCAGCCCCGGGACAGGGCATTCACCCCTCCACTTT. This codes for CASSPGTGHSPLHF.

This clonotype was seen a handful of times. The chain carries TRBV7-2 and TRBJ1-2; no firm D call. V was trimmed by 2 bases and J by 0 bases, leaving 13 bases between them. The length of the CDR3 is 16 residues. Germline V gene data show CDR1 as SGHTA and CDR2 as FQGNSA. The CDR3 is CASSLKSALSNYGYTF. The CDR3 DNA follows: TGTGCCAGCAGCTTAAAATCAGCACTTTCTAACTATGGCTACACCTTC.